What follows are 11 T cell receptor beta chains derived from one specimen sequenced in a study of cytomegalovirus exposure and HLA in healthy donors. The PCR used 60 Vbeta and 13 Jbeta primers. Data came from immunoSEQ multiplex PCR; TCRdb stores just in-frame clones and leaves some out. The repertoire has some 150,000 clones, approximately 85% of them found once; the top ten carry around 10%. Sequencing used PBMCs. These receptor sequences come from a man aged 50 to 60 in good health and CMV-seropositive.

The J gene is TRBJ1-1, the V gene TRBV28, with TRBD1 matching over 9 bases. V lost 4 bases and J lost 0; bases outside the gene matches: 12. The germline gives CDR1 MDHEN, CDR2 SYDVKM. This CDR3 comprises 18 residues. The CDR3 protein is CASSSLIGTGNMNTEAFF. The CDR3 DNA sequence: TGTGCCAGCAGTTCCCTTATTGGGACAGGGAACATGAACACTGAAGCTTTCTTT.

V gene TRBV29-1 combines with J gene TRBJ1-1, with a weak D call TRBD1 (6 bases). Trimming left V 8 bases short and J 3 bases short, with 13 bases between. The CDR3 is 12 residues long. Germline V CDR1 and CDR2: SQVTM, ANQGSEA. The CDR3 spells CSSGGAYTEAFF. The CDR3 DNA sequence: TGCAGCTCGGGGGGGGCATACACTGAAGCTTTCTTT.

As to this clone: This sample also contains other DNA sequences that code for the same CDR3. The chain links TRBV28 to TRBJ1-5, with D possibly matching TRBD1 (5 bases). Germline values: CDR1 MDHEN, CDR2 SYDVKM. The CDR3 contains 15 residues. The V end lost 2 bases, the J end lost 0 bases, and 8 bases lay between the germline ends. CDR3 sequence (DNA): TGTGCCAGCAGTTTAACGGGGGTTAGCAATCAGCCCCAGCATTTT. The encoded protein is CASSLTGVSNQPQHF.

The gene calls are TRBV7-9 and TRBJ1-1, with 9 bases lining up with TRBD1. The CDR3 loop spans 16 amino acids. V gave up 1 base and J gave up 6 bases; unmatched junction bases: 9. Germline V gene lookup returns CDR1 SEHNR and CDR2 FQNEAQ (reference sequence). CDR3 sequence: CASSLGTGQGLAEAFF. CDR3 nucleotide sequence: TGTGCCAGCAGCTTAGGTACCGGACAGGGGTTGGCTGAAGCTTTCTTT. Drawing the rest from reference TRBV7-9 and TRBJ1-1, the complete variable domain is DTGVSQNPRHKITKRGQNVTFRCDPISEHNRLYWYRQTLGQGPEFLTYFQNEAQLEKSRLLSDRFSAERPKGSFSTLEIQRTEQGDSAMYLCASSLGTGQGLAEAFFGQGTRLTVV.

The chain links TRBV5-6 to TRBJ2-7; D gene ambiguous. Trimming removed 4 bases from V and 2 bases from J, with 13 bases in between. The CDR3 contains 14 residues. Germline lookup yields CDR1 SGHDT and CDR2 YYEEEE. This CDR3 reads CASSRNLDPYEQYF. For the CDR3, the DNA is TGTGCCAGCAGCAGGAACCTAGACCCCTACGAGCAGTACTTC.

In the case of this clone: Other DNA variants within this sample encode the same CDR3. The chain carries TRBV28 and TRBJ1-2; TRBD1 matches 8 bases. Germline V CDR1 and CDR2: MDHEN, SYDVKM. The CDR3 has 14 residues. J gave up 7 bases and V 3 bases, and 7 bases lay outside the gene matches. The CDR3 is CASSLGQGAGGYTF. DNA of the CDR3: TGTGCCAGCAGTTTGGGCCAGGGGGCAGGTGGCTACACCTTC.

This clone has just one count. The CDR3 DNA reads as TGTGCCAGTAGTACCGGGACAGTGAATGAAAAACTGTTTTTT. Translated: CASSTGTVNEKLFF. V usage is TRBV19 and J usage is TRBJ1-4; 7 nucleotides match TRBD1. The germline gives CDR1 LNHDA, CDR2 SQIVND (reference sequence). The CDR3 sequence is 14 residues long. V lost 4 bases, J lost 5 bases, and 4 bases stayed unmatched.

The chain's CDR3 is CASRRGGENTIYF. The CDR3 region has the DNA TGTGCCAGCAGACGAGGGGGTGAAAACACCATATATTTT. The rearrangement links TRBV25-1 to TRBJ1-3; TRBD1 might be the D (6 bases). CDR3 size: 13 residues. V dropped 6 bases and J dropped 6 bases, with 12 bases sitting between them. The germline V gene encodes CDR1 MGHDK and CDR2 SYGVNS.

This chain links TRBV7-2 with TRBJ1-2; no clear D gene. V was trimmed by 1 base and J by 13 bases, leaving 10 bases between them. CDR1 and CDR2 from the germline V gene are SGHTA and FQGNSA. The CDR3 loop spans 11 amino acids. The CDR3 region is CASSLGARATF. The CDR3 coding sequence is TGTGCCAGCAGCTTAGGAGCGAGGGCCACCTTC. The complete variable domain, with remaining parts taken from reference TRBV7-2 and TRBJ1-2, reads GAGVSQSPSNKVTEKGKDVELRCDPISGHTALYWYRQSLGQGLEFLIYFQGNSAPDKSGLPSDRFSAERTGGSVSTLTIQRTQQEDSAVYLCASSLGARATFGSGTRLTVV.

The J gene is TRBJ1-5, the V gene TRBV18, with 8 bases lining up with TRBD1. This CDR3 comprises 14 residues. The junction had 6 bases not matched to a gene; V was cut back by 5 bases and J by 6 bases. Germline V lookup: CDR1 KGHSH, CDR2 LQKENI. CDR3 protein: CASSEGQEVQPQHF. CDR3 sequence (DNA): TGTGCCAGCTCAGAGGGACAGGAGGTTCAGCCCCAGCATTTT.

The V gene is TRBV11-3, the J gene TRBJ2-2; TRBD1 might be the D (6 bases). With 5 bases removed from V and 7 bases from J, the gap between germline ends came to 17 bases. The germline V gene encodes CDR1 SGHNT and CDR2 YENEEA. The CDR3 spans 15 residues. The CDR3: CASSRSGVGDGELFF. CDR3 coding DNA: TGTGCCAGCAGCCGTTCAGGGGTCGGTGACGGGGAGCTGTTTTTT.